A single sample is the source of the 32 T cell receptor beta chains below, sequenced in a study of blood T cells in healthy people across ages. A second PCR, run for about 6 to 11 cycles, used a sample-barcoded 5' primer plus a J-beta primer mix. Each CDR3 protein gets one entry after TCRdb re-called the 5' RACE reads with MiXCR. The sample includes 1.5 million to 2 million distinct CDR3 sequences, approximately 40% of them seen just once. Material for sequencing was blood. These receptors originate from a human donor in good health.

The chain's CDR3 is CASSEYSGRQETQYF. The CDR3 DNA reads TGTGCCAGCAGTGAATACTCCGGGAGACAAGAGACCCAGTACTTC. The rearrangement joins TRBV25-1 to TRBJ2-5; D perhaps matches TRBD2 (6 bases). The CDR3 extends over 15 amino acids. V lost 0 bases and J lost 2, with 10 bases in between. Germline CDR1 reads MGHDK; CDR2 reads SYGVNS. The variable domain in full, completed from reference TRBV25-1 and TRBJ2-5, reads EADIYQTPRYLVIGTGKKITLECSQTMGHDKMYWYQQDPGMELHLIHYSYGVNSTEKGDLSSESTVSRIRTEHFPLTLESARPSHTSQYLCASSEYSGRQETQYFGPGTRLLVL.

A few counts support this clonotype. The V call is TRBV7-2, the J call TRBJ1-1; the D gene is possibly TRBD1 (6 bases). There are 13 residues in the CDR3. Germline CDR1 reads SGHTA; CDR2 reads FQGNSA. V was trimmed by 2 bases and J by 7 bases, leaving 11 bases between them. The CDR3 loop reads CASSLRTAYEAFF. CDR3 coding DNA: TGTGCCAGCAGCTTACGGACAGCTTATGAAGCTTTCTTT.

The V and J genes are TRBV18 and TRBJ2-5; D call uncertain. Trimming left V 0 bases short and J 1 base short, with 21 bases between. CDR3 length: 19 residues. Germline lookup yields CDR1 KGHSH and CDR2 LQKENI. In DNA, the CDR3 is TGTGCCAGCTCACCACCGGGAAGGGTAGCTTCTTGGCGCCAAGAGACCCAGTACTTC. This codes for CASSPPGRVASWRQETQYF.

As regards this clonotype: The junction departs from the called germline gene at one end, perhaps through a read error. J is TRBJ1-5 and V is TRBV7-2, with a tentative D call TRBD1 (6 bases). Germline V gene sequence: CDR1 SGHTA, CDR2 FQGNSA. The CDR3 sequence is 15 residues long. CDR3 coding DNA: TGTGCCTGCAGCCGAAACCGGGGGCCCAATCAGCCCCAGCATTTT. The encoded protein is CACSRNRGPNQPQHF.

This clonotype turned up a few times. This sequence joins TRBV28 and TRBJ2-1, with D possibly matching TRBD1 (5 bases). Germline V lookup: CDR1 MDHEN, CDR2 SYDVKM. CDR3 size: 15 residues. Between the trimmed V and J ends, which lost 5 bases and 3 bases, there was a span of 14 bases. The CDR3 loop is CASSLPGLHYNEQFF. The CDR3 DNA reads TGTGCCAGCAGTCTCCCAGGGCTGCACTACAATGAGCAGTTCTTC. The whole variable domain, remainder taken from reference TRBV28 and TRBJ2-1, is DVKVTQSSRYLVKRTGEKVFLECVQDMDHENMFWYRQDPGLGLRLIYFSYDVKMKEKGDIPEGYSVSREKKERFSLILESASTNQTSMYLCASSLPGLHYNEQFFGPGTRLTVL.

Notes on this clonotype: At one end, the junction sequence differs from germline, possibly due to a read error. The chain's CDR3 is CASSPRGDGANVRTF. The CDR3 DNA follows: TGCGCCAGCAGCCCAAGGGGTGATGGGGCCAACGTCCGGACTTTC. V and J are TRBV4-1 and TRBJ2-6; TRBD1 is a possible D gene (5 bases). The CDR3 covers 15 residues. Germline CDR1 and CDR2: MGHRA and YSYEKL.

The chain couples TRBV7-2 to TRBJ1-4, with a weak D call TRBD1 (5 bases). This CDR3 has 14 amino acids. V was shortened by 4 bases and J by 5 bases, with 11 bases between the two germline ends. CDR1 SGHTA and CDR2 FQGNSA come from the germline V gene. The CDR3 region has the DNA TGTGCCAGCAGCTCCCGACAGACAAATGAAAAACTGTTTTTT. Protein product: CASSSRQTNEKLFF.

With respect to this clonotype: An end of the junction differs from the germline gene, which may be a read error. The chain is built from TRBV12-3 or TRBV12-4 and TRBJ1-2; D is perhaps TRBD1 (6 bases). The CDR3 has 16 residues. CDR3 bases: TGTGCCGGCAGTCCGAATCTCCGAGGGGGGCTGAGAGGCTACACCTTC. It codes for CAGSPNLRGGLRGYTF.

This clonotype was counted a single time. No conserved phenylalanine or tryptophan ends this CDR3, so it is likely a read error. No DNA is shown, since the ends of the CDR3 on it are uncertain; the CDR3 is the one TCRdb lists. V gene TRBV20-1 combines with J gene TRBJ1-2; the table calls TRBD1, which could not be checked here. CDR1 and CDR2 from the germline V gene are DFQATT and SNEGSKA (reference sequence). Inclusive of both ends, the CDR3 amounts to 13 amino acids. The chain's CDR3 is CSAGTGNPYGYTC.

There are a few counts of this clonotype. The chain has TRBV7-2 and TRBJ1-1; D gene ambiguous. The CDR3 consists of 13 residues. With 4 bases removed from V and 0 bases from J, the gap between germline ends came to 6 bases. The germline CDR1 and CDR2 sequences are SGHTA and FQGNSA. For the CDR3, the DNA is TGTGCCAGCAGCTCATCCGTGAACACTGAAGCTTTCTTT. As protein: CASSSSVNTEAFF.

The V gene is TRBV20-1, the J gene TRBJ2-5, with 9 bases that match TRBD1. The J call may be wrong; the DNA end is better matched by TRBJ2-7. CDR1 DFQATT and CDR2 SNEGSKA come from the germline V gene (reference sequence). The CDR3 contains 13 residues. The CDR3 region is CSAGGQGLYEQYF. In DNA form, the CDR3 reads TGCAGTGCTGGGGGACAGGGCCTCTACGAGCAGTACTTC.

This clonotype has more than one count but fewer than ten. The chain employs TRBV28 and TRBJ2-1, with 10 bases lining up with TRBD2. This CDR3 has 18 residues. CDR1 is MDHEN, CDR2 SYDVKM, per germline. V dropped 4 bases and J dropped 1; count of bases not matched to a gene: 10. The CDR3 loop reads CASSYPPTSGDSYNEQFF. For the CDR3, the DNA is TGTGCCAGCAGTTACCCGCCCACTAGCGGGGATTCCTACAATGAGCAGTTCTTC.

In DNA, the CDR3 is TGCGCCAGCAGCTGGATGCAGGACACCGGGGAGCTGTTTTTT. Translation: CASSWMQDTGELFF. The V call is TRBV5-1, the J call TRBJ2-2; D gene unclear. CDR3 length: 14 amino acids. Germline V gene data show CDR1 as SGHRS and CDR2 as YFSETQ. The V end was cut by 3 bases, the J end by 3 bases, with 9 bases between.

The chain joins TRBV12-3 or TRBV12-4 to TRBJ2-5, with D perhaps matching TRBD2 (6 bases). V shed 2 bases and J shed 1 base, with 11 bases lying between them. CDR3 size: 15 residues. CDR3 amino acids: CASSLSRDFQETQYF. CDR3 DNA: TGTGCCAGCAGTTTATCCCGGGACTTCCAAGAGACCCAGTACTTC.

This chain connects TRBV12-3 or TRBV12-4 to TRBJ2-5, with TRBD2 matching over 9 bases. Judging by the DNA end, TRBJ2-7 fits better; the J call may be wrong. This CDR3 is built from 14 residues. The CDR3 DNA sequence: TGTGCCAGCAGCCTCGCTAGCGGGGCCCCCGAGCAGTACTTC. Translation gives CASSLASGAPEQYF.

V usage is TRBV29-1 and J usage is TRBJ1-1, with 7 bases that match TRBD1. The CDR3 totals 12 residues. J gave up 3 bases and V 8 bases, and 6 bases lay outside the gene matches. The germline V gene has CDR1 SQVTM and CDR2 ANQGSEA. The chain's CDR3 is CSTRGPDTEAFF. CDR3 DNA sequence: TGCAGCACGAGGGGGCCGGACACTGAAGCTTTCTTT.

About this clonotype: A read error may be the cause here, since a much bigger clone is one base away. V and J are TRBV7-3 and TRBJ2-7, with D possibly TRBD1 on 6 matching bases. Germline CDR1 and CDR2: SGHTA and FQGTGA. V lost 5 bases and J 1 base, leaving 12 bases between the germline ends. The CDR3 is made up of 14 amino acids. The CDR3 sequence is CASSLTDRSYEQYF. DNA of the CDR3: TGTGCCAGCAGCCTCACGGACAGATCCTACGAGCAGTACTTC.

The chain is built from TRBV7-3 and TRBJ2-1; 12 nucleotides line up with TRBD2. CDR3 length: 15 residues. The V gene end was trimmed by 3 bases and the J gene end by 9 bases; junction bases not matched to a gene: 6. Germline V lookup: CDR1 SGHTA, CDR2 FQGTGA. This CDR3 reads CASSFASGGAPEQFF. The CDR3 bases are TGTGCCAGCAGCTTCGCTAGCGGGGGGGCCCCTGAGCAGTTCTTC.

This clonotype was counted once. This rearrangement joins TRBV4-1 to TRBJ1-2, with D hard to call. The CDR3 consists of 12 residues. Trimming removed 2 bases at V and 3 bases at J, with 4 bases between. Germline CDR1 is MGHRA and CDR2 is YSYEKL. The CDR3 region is CASSQTYYGYTF. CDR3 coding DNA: TGCGCCAGCAGCCAAACGTACTATGGCTACACCTTC.

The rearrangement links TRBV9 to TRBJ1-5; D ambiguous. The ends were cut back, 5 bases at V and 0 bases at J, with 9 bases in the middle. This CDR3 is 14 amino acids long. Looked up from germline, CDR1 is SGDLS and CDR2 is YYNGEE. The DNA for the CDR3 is TGTGCCAGCAGTTCATCTATTAGCAATCAGCCCCAGCATTTT. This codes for CASSSSISNQPQHF.

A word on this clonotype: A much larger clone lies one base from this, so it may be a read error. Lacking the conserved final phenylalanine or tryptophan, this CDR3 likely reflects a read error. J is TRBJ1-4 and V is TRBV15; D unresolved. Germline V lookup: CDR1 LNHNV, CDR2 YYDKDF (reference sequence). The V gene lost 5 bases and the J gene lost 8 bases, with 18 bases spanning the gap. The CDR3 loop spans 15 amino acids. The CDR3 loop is CATSVVKGEYEKLFL. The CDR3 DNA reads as TGTGCCACCAGCGTCGTCAAGGGAGAGTACGAAAAACTGTTTTTG.

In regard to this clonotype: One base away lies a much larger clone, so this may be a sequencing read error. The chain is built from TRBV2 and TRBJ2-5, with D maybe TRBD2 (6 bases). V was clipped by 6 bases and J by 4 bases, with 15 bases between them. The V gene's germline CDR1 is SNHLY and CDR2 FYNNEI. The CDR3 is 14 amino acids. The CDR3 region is CASREGIARETQYF. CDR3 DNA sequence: TGTGCCAGCAGGGAGGGGATAGCACGAGAGACCCAGTACTTC.

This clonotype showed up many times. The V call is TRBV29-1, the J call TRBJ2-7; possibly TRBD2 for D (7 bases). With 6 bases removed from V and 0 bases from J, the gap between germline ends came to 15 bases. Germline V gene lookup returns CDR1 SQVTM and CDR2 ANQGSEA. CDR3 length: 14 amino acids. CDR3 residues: CSVRLGGGSYEQYF. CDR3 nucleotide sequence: TGCAGCGTCCGCCTGGGAGGGGGCTCCTACGAGCAGTACTTC.

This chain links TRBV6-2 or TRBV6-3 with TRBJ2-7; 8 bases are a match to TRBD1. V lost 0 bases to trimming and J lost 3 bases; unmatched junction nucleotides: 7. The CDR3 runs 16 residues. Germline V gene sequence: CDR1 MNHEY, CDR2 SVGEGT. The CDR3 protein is CASSYSSTGGGYEQYF. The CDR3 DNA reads TGTGCCAGCAGTTACTCGAGTACAGGGGGAGGCTACGAGCAGTACTTC.

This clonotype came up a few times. The CDR3 loop is CASSLNRRQNEKLFF. CDR3 in DNA: TGTGCCAGCAGCTTAAATAGGAGACAGAATGAAAAACTGTTTTTT. The chain recombines TRBV7-2 with TRBJ1-4, with D maybe TRBD1 (5 bases). This CDR3 comprises 15 residues. The germline V gene has CDR1 SGHTA and CDR2 FQGNSA. Trimming took 2 bases from V and 5 from J, leaving 12 bases between them.

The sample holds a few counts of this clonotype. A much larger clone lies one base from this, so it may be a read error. The CDR3 reads CVSNDRSYEQYF. The CDR3 region has the DNA TGTGTCAGTAATGACAGATCCTACGAGCAGTACTTC. This rearrangement joins TRBV6-5 to TRBJ2-7; the D gene is possibly TRBD1 (5 bases). The CDR3 loop spans 12 amino acids. CDR1 is MNHEY, CDR2 SVGAGI, per germline.

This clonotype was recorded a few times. CDR3 sequence (DNA): TGTGCCAGCAGTGTGACATTAAGCACAGATACGCAGTATTTT. Translating it yields CASSVTLSTDTQYF. The rearrangement links TRBV6-1 to TRBJ2-3; D gene unclear. The ends were cut back, 4 bases at V and 0 bases at J, with 8 bases in the middle. Germline values: CDR1 MNHNS, CDR2 SASEGT. This CDR3 comprises 14 residues.

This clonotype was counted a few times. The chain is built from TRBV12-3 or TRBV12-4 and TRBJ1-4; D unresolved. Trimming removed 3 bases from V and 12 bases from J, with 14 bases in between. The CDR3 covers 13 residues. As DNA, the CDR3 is TGTGCCAGCAGTTTTATTTCCTCTGGAGAACTGTTTTTT. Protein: CASSFISSGELFF.

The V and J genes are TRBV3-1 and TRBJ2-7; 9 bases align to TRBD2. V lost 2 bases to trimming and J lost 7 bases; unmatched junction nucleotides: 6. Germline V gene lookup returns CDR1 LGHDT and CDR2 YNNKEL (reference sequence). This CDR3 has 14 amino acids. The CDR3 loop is CASSQHSGRGEQYF. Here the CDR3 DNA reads TGTGCCAGCAGCCAACATAGCGGGAGAGGGGAGCAGTACTTC.

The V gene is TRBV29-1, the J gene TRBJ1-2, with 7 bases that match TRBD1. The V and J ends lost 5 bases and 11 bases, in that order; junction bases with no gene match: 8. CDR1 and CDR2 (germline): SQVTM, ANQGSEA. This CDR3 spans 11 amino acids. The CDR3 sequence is CSVSGTATYTF. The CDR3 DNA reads TGCAGCGTTTCTGGGACAGCTACTTACACCTTC.

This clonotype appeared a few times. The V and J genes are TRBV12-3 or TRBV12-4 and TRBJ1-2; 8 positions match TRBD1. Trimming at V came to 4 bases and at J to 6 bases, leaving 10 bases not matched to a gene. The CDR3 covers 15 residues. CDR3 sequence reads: CASSSDLDRDNGYTF. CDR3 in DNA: TGTGCCAGCAGTTCCGACCTGGACAGGGACAATGGCTACACCTTC.

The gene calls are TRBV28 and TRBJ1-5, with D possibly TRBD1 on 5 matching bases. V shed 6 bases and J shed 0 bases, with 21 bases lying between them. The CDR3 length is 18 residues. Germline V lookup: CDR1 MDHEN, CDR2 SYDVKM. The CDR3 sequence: CASSFAGPPFYSNQPQHF. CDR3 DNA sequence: TGTGCCAGCAGCTTCGCGGGACCCCCCTTCTATAGCAATCAGCCCCAGCATTTT.